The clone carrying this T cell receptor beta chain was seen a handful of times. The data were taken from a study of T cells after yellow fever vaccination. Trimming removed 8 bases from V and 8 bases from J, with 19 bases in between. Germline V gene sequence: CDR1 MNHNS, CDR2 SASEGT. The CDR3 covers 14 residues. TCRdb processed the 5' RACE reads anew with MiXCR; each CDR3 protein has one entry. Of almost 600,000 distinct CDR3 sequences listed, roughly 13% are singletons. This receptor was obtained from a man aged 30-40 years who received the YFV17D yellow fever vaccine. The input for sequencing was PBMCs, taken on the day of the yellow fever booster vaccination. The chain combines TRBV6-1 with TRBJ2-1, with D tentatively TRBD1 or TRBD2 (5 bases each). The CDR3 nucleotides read TGTGCCAGCTCTGGTTGGGGGAGTTCGGATGAGCAGTTCTTC. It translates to CASSGWGSSDEQFF.